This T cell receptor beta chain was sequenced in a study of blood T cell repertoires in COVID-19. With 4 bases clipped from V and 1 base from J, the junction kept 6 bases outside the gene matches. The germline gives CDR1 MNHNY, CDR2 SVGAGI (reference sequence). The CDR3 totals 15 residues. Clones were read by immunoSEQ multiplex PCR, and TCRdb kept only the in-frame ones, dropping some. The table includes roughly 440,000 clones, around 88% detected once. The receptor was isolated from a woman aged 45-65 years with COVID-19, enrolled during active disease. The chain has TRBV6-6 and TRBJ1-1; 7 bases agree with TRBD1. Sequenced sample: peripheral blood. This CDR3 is CASSWGQYGNTEAFF. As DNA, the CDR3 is TGTGCCAGCAGTTGGGGACAGTACGGGAACACTGAAGCTTTCTTT.